The present entry profiles one TCR beta chain with its context. The data derive from a study of blood T cell repertoires in COVID-19. Background on the study: From the United States, Italy and Spain came samples of acute and convalescent COVID-19. PBMCs, B-cell-depleted T cells, or T cells provided the cDNA or gDNA that made up the material.

As processed by the authors: Nucleated cell number was recorded as an estimate derived from reference gene primer amplification. Sequenced by immunoSEQ multiplex PCR; TCRdb stores in-frame clones only, minus some. V and J calls and clone size are copied from that table; D and trimming were computed from the DNA. The data contain 100,000 to 130,000 clones, 70% to 90% of them seen just once; the ten biggest clones take up 4.9%. Trimming removed 4 bases at V and 4 bases at J, with 16 bases between. The CDR3 sequence is 15 residues long. Germline V gene lookup returns CDR1 SEHNR and CDR2 FQNEAQ (reference sequence).

The clonotype originates from a man aged 35 to 55 with active or convalescent COVID-19. Sequenced sample: peripheral blood. J is TRBJ1-2 and V is TRBV7-9; D may be TRBD1 (5 bases). The chain's CDR3 is CASSSRGAGTYGYTF. Written as DNA, the CDR3 is TGTGCCAGCAGCTCCCGCGGGGCCGGGACCTATGGCTACACCTTC.